What follows is one T cell receptor beta chain and its context. Sequencing was performed with immunoSEQ multiplex PCR; in TCRdb, only in-frame clones are kept and a portion is missing. The sample records 130,000 to 150,000 clones, 65% to 85% being singletons. The CDR3 covers 14 residues. CDR1 is MDHEN, CDR2 SYDVKM, per germline. Deletions cut 3 bases from V and 4 bases from J, with 12 bases between. This sample is drawn from a study of blood T cell repertoires in COVID-19. Study-wide background: Researchers got acute and convalescent COVID-19 samples from the United States, Italy and Spain.

The specimen sequenced was peripheral blood. The chain is built from TRBV28 and TRBJ1-2; no definite D call. The sequence derives from a man in his sixties with active or convalescent COVID-19. This chain's CDR3 is CASSLGPTSYGYTF. Here the CDR3 DNA reads TGTGCCAGCAGTTTGGGCCCAACTAGCTATGGCTACACCTTC.